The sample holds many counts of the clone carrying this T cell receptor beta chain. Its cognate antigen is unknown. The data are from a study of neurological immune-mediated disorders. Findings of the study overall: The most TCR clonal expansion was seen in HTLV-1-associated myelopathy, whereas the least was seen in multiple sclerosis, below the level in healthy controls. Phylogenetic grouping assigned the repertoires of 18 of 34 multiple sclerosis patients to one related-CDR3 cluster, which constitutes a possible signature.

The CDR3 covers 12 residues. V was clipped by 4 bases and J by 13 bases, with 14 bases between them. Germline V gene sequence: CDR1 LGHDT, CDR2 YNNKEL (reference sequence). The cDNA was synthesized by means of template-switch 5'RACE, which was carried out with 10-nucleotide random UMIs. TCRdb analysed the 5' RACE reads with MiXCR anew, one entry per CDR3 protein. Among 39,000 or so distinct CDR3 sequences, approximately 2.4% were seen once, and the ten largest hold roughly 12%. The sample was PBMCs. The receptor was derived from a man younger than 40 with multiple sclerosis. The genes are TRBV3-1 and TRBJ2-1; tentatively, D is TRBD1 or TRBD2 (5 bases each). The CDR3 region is CASSPMGVYQFF. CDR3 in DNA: TGTGCCAGCAGCCCGATGGGGGTATACCAGTTCTTC.